Following are 17 T cell receptor beta chains from one sample sequenced in a study of lymphopenia after photon versus proton radiotherapy (dated by TCRdb to the late 2010s). Libraries were built with the immunoSEQ multiplex PCR assay. This is the immuneACCESS table as TCRdb keeps it, with only in-frame sequences that have V and J called. A part of the clones is gone; compared with another copy, unresolved V genes explain less than half, and the rest is unexplained. This sample has roughly 8,300 clones in its table, and almost 90% of those were observed once. About a fifth of the sample belongs to the ten largest clones. Sample: peripheral blood, taken from a patient treated with photon-based radiotherapy. The receptor set was obtained from a man aged 80 or over with cholangiocarcinoma.

The chain carries TRBV5-1 and TRBJ1-5; D gene uncertain. Germline assignment: CDR1 SGHRS and CDR2 YFSETQ. The length of the CDR3 is 15 residues. Between the trimmed V and J ends, which lost 0 bases and 1 base, there was a span of 8 bases. Here the CDR3 DNA reads TGCGCCAGCAGCTTGGGTTGTCGAAGCAATCAGCCCCAGCATTTT. This translates into CASSLGCRSNQPQHF.

In its sample, this clone was seen a few times. The V call is TRBV19, the J call TRBJ2-1; D gene uncertain. Trimming shortened V by 6 bases and J by 9 bases, and 18 bases separated the two germline ends. Germline-derived CDR1 and CDR2 are LNHDA and SQIVND (reference sequence). The CDR3 is 14 residues long. DNA of the CDR3: TGTGCCAGTAGGAAAGGCGAAACCCTTGGTGAGCAGTTCTTC. Amino acids: CASRKGETLGEQFF. The whole variable domain, remainder taken from reference TRBV19 and TRBJ2-1, is DGGITQSPKYLFRKEGQNVTLSCEQNLNHDAMYWYRQDPGQGLRLIYYSQIVNDFQKGDIAEGYSVSREKKESFPLTVTSAQKNPTAFYLCASRKGETLGEQFFGPGTRLTVL.

This clone was detected a few times. The J gene is TRBJ1-2, the V gene TRBV6-6, with 7 bases fitting TRBD1. The CDR3 has 12 amino acids. Germline V gene sequence: CDR1 MNHNY, CDR2 SVGAGI (reference sequence). The junction had 9 bases not matched to a gene; V was cut back by 5 bases and J by 12 bases. The CDR3 spells CASSDLTGVDTF. The CDR3 nucleotides read TGTGCCAGCAGTGACCTAACAGGGGTTGACACCTTC.

V and J are TRBV29-1 and TRBJ1-1, with TRBD1 as a possible D gene (5 bases). The CDR3 has 12 residues. V was pared by 4 bases and J by 4 bases, with 10 bases between. CDR1 is SQVTM and CDR2 is ANQGSEA in the germline V gene. CDR3 bases: TGCAGCGTTGGGGAGGGACTCACTGAAGCTTTCTTT. As protein: CSVGEGLTEAFF. The full variable domain, completed using reference TRBV29-1 and TRBJ1-1, is SAVISQKPSRDICQRGTSLTIQCQVDSQVTMMFWYRQQPGQSLTLIATANQGSEATYESGFVIDKFPISRPNLTFSTLTVSNMSPEDSSIYLCSVGEGLTEAFFGQGTRLTVV.

The chain is built from TRBV27 and TRBJ1-1; D is unclear. The CDR3 length is 12 residues. Per the germline V gene, CDR1 is MNHEY and CDR2 is SMNVEV (reference sequence). The V and J ends lost 4 bases and 8 bases respectively, with 11 bases between them. The DNA of the CDR3 is TGTGCCAGCAGTTCCTCAGGCACCGAAGCTTTCTTT. Translating gives CASSSSGTEAFF.

This clone was counted once. The chain is built from TRBV7-2 and TRBJ1-1; D unclear. V lost 2 bases, J lost 1 base, and 8 bases lay in between. Germline V gives CDR1 SGHTA, CDR2 FQGNSA. There are 14 residues in the CDR3. The CDR3 nucleotides read TGTGCCAGCAGCTTATCCCCTGGGAACACTGAAGCTTTCTTT. Protein product: CASSLSPGNTEAFF.

The gene calls are TRBV2 and TRBJ1-6; D gene unclear. Per the germline V gene, CDR1 is SNHLY and CDR2 is FYNNEI. With 2 bases removed from V and 5 bases from J, the gap between germline ends came to 4 bases. The CDR3 runs to 13 residues. CDR3 nucleotides: TGTGCCAGCAGTGAAACAGATAATTCACCCCTCCACTTT. Protein product: CASSETDNSPLHF.

The chain employs TRBV7-2 and TRBJ1-1; no firm D call. CDR3 length equals 14 residues. V was cut by 2 bases and J by 1 base, with 8 bases left in between. Germline lookup yields CDR1 SGHTA and CDR2 FQGNSA. The CDR3 protein is CASSLMLGNTEAFF. The CDR3 DNA sequence: TGTGCCAGCAGCTTAATGCTAGGGAACACTGAAGCTTTCTTT.

This clone showed up just once. J is TRBJ1-4 and V is TRBV2; no firm D call. The germline V gene encodes CDR1 SNHLY and CDR2 FYNNEI. V was pared by 8 bases and J by 6 bases, with 7 bases between. CDR3 length: 11 residues. This CDR3 is CASCWDEKLFF. As DNA, the CDR3 is TGTGCCAGCTGTTGGGATGAAAAACTGTTTTTT.

J is TRBJ2-3 and V is TRBV11-3; D is perhaps TRBD1 (6 bases). Germline CDR1 is SGHNT and CDR2 is YENEEA. The CDR3 has 13 residues. V was clipped by 4 bases and J by 3 bases, with 8 bases between them. CDR3 bases: TGTGCCAGCAGCTACAGGGAGACAGATACGCAGTATTTT. Protein sequence: CASSYRETDTQYF.

A remark on this clone: The sample carries other DNA sequences with the same CDR3. This chain links TRBV27 with TRBJ2-7; perhaps TRBD2 as D (7 bases). Trimming shortened V by 6 bases and J by 8 bases, and 20 bases separated the two germline ends. The CDR3 runs 14 residues. Germline CDR1 reads MNHEY; CDR2 reads SMNVEV (reference sequence). CDR3 protein: CASRDSGEGSQQYF. CDR3 DNA: TGTGCCAGCAGGGACAGCGGGGAAGGGAGTCAGCAGTACTTC.

The chain uses TRBV18 and TRBJ2-5; TRBD1 is a possible D gene (5 bases). Trimming took 0 bases from V and 5 from J, leaving 13 bases between them. Germline V gene data show CDR1 as KGHSH and CDR2 as LQKENI. This CDR3 has 15 residues. CDR3 DNA sequence: TGTGCCAGCTCACCACCGGGCAGGGCAATGGAGACCCAGTACTTC. This translates into CASSPPGRAMETQYF.

The chain recombines TRBV28 with TRBJ1-6; tentative D call: TRBD1 (6 bases). The V end was cut by 5 bases, the J end by 6 bases, with 14 bases between. The CDR3 is made up of 15 amino acids. CDR1 and CDR2 (germline): MDHEN, SYDVKM. The chain's CDR3 is CASSPPKGGNSPLHF. In DNA form, the CDR3 reads TGTGCCAGCAGTCCACCCAAAGGGGGTAATTCACCCCTCCACTTT.

This chain connects TRBV11-2 to TRBJ1-2, with D unclear. Germline-derived CDR1 and CDR2 are SGHAT and FQNNGV. The CDR3 length is 12 residues. V was pared by 5 bases and J by 3 bases, with 7 bases between. In DNA form, the CDR3 reads TGTGCCAGCAGCCCCCCTGACTATGGCTACACCTTC. This sequence encodes CASSPPDYGYTF.

The chain carries TRBV7-3 and TRBJ2-5; D may be TRBD1 or TRBD2 (6 bases each). Per the germline V gene, CDR1 is SGHTA and CDR2 is FQGTGA. The CDR3 length is 13 residues. The V end lost 6 bases, the J end lost 4 bases, and 12 bases lay between the germline ends. The CDR3 loop reads CASSTGATETQYF. CDR3 in DNA: TGTGCCAGCAGTACGGGGGCCACAGAGACCCAGTACTTC.

The chain recombines TRBV2 with TRBJ2-5; D perhaps matches TRBD1 (5 bases). V gave up 7 bases and J gave up 1 base, with 13 bases separating them. Germline CDR1 SNHLY, CDR2 FYNNEI. The CDR3 is 14 amino acids. The CDR3: CASTLGQGQETQYF. In DNA form, the CDR3 reads TGTGCCAGCACCTTAGGGCAGGGCCAAGAGACCCAGTACTTC.

The chain joins TRBV5-1 to TRBJ2-7; 9 bases are shared with TRBD1. Unmatched junction bases numbered 6, after V lost 0 bases and J lost 5 bases. CDR3 length: 15 residues. CDR1 and CDR2 from the germline V gene are SGHRS and YFSETQ. DNA for the CDR3: TGCGCCAGCAGCTTGGCCGGACAGGGGTTCAACGAGCAGTACTTC. Translating gives CASSLAGQGFNEQYF.